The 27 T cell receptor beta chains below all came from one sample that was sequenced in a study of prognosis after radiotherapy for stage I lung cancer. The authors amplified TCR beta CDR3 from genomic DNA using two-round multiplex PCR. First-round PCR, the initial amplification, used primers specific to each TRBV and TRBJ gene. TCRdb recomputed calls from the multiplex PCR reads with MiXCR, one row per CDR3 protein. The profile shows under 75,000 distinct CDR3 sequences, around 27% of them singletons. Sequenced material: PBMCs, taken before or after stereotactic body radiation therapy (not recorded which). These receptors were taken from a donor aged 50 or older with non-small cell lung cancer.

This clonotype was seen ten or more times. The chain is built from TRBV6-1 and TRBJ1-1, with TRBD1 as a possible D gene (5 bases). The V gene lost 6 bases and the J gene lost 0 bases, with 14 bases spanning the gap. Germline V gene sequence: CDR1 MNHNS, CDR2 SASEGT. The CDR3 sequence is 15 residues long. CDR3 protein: CASSSGTVMNTEAFF. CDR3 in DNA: TGTGCCAGCAGCTCCGGGACGGTTATGAACACTGAAGCTTTCTTT.

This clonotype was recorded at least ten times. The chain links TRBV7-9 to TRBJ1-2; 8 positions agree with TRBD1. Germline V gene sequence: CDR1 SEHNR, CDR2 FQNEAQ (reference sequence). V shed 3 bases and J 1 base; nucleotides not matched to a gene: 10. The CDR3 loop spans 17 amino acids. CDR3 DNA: TGTGCCAGCAGCTTGACGACAGGGGATTCTCGTAACTATGGCTACACCTTC. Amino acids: CASSLTTGDSRNYGYTF.

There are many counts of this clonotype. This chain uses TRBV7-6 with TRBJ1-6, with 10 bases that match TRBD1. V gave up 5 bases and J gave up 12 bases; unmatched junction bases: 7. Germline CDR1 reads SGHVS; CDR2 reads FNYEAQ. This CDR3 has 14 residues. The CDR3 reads CASSQGQGSEPLHF. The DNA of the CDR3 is TGTGCCAGCAGCCAGGGACAGGGGTCGGAACCCCTCCACTTT.

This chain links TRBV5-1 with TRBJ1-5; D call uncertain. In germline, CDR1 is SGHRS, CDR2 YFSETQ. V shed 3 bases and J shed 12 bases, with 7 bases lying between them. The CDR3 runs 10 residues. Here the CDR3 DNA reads TGCGCCAGCAGCTCTAAGGGCCAGCATTTT. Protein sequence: CASSSKGQHF.

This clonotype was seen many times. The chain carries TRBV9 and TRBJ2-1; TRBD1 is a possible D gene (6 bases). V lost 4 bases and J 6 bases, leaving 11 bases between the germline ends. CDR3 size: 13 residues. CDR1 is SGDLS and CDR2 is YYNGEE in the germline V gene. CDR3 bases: TGTGCCAGCAGCCCCGACAGGCCCAATGAGCAGTTCTTC. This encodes CASSPDRPNEQFF.

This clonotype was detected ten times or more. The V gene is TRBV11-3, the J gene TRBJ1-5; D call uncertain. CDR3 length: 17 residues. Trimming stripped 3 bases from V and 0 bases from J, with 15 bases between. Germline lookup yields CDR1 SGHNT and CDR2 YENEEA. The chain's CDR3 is CASSFRMKFYSNQPQHF. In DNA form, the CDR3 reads TGTGCCAGCAGCTTTCGAATGAAGTTTTATAGCAATCAGCCCCAGCATTTT.

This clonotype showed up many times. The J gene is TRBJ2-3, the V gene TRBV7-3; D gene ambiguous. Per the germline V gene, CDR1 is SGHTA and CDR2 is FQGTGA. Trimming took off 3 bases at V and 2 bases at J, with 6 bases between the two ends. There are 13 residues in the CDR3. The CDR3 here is CASSFTATDTQYF. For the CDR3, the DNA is TGTGCCAGCAGCTTCACAGCCACAGATACGCAGTATTTT.

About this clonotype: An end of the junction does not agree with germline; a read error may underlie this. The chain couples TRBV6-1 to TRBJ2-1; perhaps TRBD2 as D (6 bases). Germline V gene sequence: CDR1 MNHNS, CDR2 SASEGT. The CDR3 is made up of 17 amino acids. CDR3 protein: CASRMGRGVTSNNEQSF. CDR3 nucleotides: TGTGCCAGCAGAATGGGGCGGGGAGTTACATCTAACAATGAGCAGTCTTTC.

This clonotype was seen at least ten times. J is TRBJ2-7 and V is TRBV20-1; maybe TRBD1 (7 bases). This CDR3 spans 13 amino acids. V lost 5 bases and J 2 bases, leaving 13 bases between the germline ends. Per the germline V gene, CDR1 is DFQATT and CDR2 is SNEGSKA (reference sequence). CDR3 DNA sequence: TGCAGTGCTGGGGGGACAGAGACCTACGAGCAGTACTTC. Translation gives CSAGGTETYEQYF.

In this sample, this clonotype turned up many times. CDR3 DNA sequence: TGCGCCAGCAGCTTGGGGCAGGGGGTCCCAGATACGCAGTATTTT. This gives the protein CASSLGQGVPDTQYF. The gene calls are TRBV5-1 and TRBJ2-3, with 7 bases lining up with TRBD1. Germline CDR1 and CDR2: SGHRS and YFSETQ. The CDR3 is made up of 15 amino acids. After removal of 0 bases from V and 4 bases from J, the junction contained 5 bases not matched to a gene. Variable domain in full (rest from reference TRBV5-1 and TRBJ2-3): KAGVTQTPRYLIKTRGQQVTLSCSPISGHRSVSWYQQTPGQGLQFLFEYFSETQRNKGNFPGRFSGRQFSNSRSEMNVSTLELGDSALYLCASSLGQGVPDTQYFGPGTRLTVL.

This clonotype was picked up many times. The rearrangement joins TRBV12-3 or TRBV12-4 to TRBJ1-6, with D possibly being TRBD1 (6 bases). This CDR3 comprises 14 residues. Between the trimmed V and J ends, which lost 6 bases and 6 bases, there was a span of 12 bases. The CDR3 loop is CASSRGQLNSPLHF. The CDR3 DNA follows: TGTGCCAGCAGCAGAGGACAGCTTAATTCACCCCTCCACTTT.

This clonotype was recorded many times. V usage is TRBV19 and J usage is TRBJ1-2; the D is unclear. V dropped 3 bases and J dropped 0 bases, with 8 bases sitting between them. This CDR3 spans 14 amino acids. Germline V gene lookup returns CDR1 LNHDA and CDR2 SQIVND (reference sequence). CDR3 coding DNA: TGTGCCAGTAGTATCGGAACAGCTAACTATGGCTACACCTTC. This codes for CASSIGTANYGYTF. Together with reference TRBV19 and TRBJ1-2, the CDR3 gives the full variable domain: DGGITQSPKYLFRKEGQNVTLSCEQNLNHDAMYWYRQDPGQGLRLIYYSQIVNDFQKGDIAEGYSVSREKKESFPLTVTSAQKNPTAFYLCASSIGTANYGYTFGSGTRLTVV.

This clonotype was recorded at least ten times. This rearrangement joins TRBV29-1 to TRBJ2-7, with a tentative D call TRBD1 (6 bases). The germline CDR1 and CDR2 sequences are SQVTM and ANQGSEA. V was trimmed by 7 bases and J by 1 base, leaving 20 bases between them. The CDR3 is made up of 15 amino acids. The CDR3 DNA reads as TGCAGCGCCCGCCGGGGACAAGAGACGTCCTACGAGCAGTACTTC. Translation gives CSARRGQETSYEQYF.

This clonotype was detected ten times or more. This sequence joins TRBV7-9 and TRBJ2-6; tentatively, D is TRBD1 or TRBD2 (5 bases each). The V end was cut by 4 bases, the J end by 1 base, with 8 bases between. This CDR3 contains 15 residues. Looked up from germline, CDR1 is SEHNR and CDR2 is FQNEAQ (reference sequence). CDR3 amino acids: CASSSWGSGANVLTF. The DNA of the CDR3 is TGTGCCAGCAGCTCGTGGGGGTCTGGGGCCAACGTCCTGACTTTC.

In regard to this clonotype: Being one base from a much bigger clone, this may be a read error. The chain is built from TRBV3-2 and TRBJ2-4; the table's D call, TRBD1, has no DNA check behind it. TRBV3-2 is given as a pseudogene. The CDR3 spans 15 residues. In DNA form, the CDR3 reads TGTGCCAGCAGCCTTAGACAGTTAACCAAAAACATTAAGTACTTC. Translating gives CASSLRQLTKNIKYF.

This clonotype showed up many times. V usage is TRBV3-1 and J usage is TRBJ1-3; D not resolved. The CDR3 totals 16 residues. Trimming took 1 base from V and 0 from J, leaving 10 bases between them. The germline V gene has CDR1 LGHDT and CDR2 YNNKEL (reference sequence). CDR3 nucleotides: TGTGCCAGCAGCCAAGGAGGATCTCGCTCTGGAAACACCATATATTTT. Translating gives CASSQGGSRSGNTIYF.

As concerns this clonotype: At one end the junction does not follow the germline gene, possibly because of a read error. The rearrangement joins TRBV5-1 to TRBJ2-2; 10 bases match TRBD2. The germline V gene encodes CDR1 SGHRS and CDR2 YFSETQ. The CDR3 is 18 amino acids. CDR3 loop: CASSLRSSGGPNTEELFF. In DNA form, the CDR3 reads TGCGCCAGCAGCTTGAGGAGTAGCGGGGGGCCGAACACCGAGGAGCTGTTTTTT.

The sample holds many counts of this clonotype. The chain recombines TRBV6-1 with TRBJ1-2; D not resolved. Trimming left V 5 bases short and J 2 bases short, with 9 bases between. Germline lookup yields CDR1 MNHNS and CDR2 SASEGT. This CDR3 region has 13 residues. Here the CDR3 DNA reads TGTGCCAGCAGTATGCCCACCAACTATGGCTACACCTTC. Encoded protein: CASSMPTNYGYTF.

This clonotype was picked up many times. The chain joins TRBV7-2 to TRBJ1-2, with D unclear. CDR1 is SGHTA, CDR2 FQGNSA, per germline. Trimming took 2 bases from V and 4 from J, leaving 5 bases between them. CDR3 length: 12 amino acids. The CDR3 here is CASSLNAYGYTF. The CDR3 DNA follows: TGTGCCAGCAGCTTAAATGCCTATGGCTACACCTTC.

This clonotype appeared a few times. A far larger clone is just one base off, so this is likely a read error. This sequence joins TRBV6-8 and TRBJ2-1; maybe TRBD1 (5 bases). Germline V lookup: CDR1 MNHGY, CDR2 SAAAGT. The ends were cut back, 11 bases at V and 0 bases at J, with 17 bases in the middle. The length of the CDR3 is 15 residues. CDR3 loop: CAGTPGRSSYNEQFF. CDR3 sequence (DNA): TGTGCCGGCACCCCAGGGCGAAGCTCCTACAATGAGCAGTTCTTC.

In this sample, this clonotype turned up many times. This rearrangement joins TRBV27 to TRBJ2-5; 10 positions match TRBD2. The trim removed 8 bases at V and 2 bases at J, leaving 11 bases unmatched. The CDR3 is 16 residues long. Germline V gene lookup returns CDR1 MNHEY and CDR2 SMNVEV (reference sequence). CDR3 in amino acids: CASRRVGLAAQETQYF. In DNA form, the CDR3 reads TGTGCCAGCCGGCGGGTTGGACTAGCGGCGCAAGAGACCCAGTACTTC.

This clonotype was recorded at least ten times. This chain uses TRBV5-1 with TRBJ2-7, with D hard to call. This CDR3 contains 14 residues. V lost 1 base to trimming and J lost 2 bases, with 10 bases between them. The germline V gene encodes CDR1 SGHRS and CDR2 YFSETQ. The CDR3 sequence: CASSLYGGTYEQYF. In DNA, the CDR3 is TGCGCCAGCAGCTTGTACGGCGGTACCTACGAGCAGTACTTC.

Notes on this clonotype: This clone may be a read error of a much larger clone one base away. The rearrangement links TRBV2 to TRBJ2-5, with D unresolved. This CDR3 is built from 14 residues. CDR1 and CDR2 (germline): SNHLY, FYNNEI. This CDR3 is CVSSLDGSQETQYF. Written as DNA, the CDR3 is TGTGTCAGCAGCCTGGACGGGTCTCAAGAGACCCAGTACTTC.

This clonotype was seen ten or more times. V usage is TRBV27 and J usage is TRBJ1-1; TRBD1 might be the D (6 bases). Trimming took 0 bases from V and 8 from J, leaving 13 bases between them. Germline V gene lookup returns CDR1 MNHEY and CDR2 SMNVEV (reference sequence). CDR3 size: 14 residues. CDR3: CASSLSFRGLEAFF. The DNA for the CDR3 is TGTGCCAGCAGTTTATCCTTCAGGGGCCTAGAAGCTTTCTTT.

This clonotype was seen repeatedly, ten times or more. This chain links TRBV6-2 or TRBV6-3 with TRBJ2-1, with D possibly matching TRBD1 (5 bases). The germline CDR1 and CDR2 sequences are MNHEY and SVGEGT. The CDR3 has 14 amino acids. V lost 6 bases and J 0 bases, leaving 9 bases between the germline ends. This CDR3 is CASSQGHSYNEQFF. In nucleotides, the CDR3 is TGTGCCAGCAGCCAGGGCCACTCCTACAATGAGCAGTTCTTC.

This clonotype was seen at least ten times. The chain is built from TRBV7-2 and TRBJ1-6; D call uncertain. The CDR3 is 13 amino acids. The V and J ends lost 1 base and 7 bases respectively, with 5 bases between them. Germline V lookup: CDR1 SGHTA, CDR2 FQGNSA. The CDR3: CASSLGENSPLHF. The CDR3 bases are TGTGCCAGCAGCTTAGGGGAGAATTCACCCCTCCACTTT.

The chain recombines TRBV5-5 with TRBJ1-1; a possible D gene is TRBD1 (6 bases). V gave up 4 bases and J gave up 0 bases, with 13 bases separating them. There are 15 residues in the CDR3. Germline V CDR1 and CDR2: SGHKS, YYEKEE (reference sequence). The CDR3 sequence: CASSNGQFMNTEAFF. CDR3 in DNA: TGTGCCAGCAGCAACGGACAGTTCATGAACACTGAAGCTTTCTTT. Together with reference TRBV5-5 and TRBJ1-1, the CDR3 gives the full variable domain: DAGVTQSPTHLIKTRGQQVTLRCSPISGHKSVSWYQQVLGQGPQFIFQYYEKEERGRGNFPDRFSARQFPNYSSELNVNALLLGDSALYLCASSNGQFMNTEAFFGQGTRLTVV.